Listed here is a single TCR beta chain. What it binds is unknown. Assay used: immunoSEQ multiplex PCR; TCRdb lists only in-frame clones, some missing. The sample contains more than 85,000 clones, more than 85% of which appear only once. This sample stems from a study of siplizumab effects on memory and regulatory T cells. Whole-study findings and limits: Treg origin accounted for an average of 68.8% of mappable alloreactive CD4+ clones with siplizumab and under 30% in controls.

The CDR3 is made up of 12 amino acids. The germline gives CDR1 MDHEN, CDR2 SYDVKM. The V gene lost 6 bases and the J gene lost 3 bases, with 9 bases spanning the gap. The specimen was CD4+ T cells sorted from blood. This chain connects TRBV28 to TRBJ2-7, with a possible D match to TRBD1 (6 bases). This receptor was identified in a human donor in good health. Some clones in this sample may be carry-over from other donors' samples. The CDR3 sequence: CASREQGYEQYF. CDR3 DNA: TGTGCCAGCAGGGAACAGGGCTACGAGCAGTACTTC.